A single sample gave rise to the 19 T cell receptor beta chains below, sequenced in a study of cytomegalovirus exposure and HLA in healthy donors (dated by TCRdb to 2017 to 2019). The library was obtained by the immunoSEQ multiplex PCR assay. Held by TCRdb, this immuneACCESS table contains in-frame sequences only and omits some clones. Under half of the omission traces to an unresolved V gene where checked; the cause of the rest is unknown. For this sample the table gives some 100,000 clones, of which 88% were detected only once. The ten top clones hold approximately 2% of the sample. The sample consisted of PBMCs. The receptor set was obtained from a man aged 18 to 30 in good health and CMV-seronegative.

The chain recombines TRBV2 with TRBJ1-1; maybe TRBD1 (5 bases). The CDR3 has 16 amino acids. Trimming stripped 6 bases from V and 1 base from J, with 18 bases between. From germline, CDR1 is SNHLY and CDR2 FYNNEI. Written as DNA, the CDR3 is TGTGCCAGCAGGGAGACAGAGCTAATAACGAACACTGAAGCTTTCTTT. Residues: CASRETELITNTEAFF.

This clone came up once. The chain recombines TRBV28 with TRBJ1-5, with TRBD1 matching over 8 bases. Germline V gene data show CDR1 as MDHEN and CDR2 as SYDVKM. V lost 3 bases and J lost 0; bases outside the gene matches: 10. The CDR3 is 18 residues long. In DNA, the CDR3 is TGTGCCAGCAGTTTGGTAGGACAGGGTACGTATAGCAATCAGCCCCAGCATTTT. Translated: CASSLVGQGTYSNQPQHF.

The V gene is TRBV28, the J gene TRBJ1-1; TRBD1 agrees at 8 bases. Germline V gene lookup returns CDR1 MDHEN and CDR2 SYDVKM. The V segment lost 6 bases and the J segment 1 base; nucleotides outside the gene matches: 7. This CDR3 region has 15 residues. The CDR3 region has the DNA TGTGCCAGCAGGCCGCAGGGGGCGGGGAACACTGAAGCTTTCTTT. It specifies CASRPQGAGNTEAFF.

The chain employs TRBV4-2 and TRBJ2-3; tentatively, D is TRBD2 (5 bases). V dropped 8 bases and J dropped 0 bases, with 12 bases sitting between them. The CDR3 is 14 residues long. Germline V gives CDR1 LGHNA, CDR2 YNFKEQ. This CDR3 reads CASRQGGSTDTQYF. As DNA, the CDR3 is TGTGCCAGCCGACAAGGCGGGAGCACAGATACGCAGTATTTT.

This chain links TRBV27 with TRBJ1-3; 7 bases map to TRBD1. The germline V gene encodes CDR1 MNHEY and CDR2 SMNVEV (reference sequence). The V and J ends lost 5 bases and 4 bases, in that order; junction bases with no gene match: 5. The CDR3 has 14 amino acids. The CDR3 loop is CASSKTGAGNTIYF. The CDR3, as DNA: TGTGCCAGCAGTAAAACAGGGGCCGGAAACACCATATATTTT.

The chain links TRBV18 to TRBJ1-1; tentative D call: TRBD1 (5 bases). V was cut by 0 bases and J by 3 bases, with 11 bases left in between. The length of the CDR3 is 15 residues. The germline CDR1 and CDR2 sequences are KGHSH and LQKENI. CDR3 region: CASSPPTQAHTEAFF. In DNA form, the CDR3 reads TGTGCCAGCTCACCACCTACACAGGCGCACACTGAAGCTTTCTTT.

The chain is built from TRBV7-2 and TRBJ2-1, with 8 bases fitting TRBD2. CDR1 is SGHTA and CDR2 is FQGNSA in the germline V gene. V shed 3 bases, J shed 3 bases, and the junction held 16 bases outside the gene matches. There are 19 residues in the CDR3. This CDR3 reads CASSLEGTRSGGSYNEQFF. CDR3 bases: TGTGCCAGCAGCTTGGAGGGCACCCGAAGCGGGGGTAGCTACAATGAGCAGTTCTTC.

The chain carries TRBV11-2 and TRBJ1-1; TRBD1 is a possible D gene (6 bases). The germline V gene encodes CDR1 SGHAT and CDR2 FQNNGV. CDR3 length: 14 residues. V shed 3 bases and J shed 4 bases, with 12 bases lying between them. CDR3 protein: CASSFHRAITEAFF. The CDR3 DNA follows: TGTGCCAGCAGCTTTCACAGGGCGATCACTGAAGCTTTCTTT.

This rearrangement joins TRBV28 to TRBJ1-5; 7 bases line up with TRBD1. The CDR3 covers 15 residues. J was trimmed by 4 bases and V by 5 bases; bases with no gene match: 8. CDR1 is MDHEN and CDR2 is SYDVKM in the germline V gene. The CDR3 DNA is TGTGCCAGCAGTCTACCAACAGGGGTGAATCAGCCCCAGCATTTT. Translating it yields CASSLPTGVNQPQHF. Based on the CDR3 plus reference TRBV28 and TRBJ1-5, the full variable domain is DVKVTQSSRYLVKRTGEKVFLECVQDMDHENMFWYRQDPGLGLRLIYFSYDVKMKEKGDIPEGYSVSREKKERFSLILESASTNQTSMYLCASSLPTGVNQPQHFGDGTRLSIL.

The chain recombines TRBV30 with TRBJ1-1, with TRBD1 identical over 7 bases. Unmatched junction bases numbered 7, after V lost 4 bases and J lost 11 bases. This CDR3 has 11 amino acids. The V gene's germline CDR1 is GTSNPN and CDR2 SVGIG (reference sequence). The CDR3 reads CAWTPGGYAFF. The CDR3 coding sequence is TGTGCCTGGACTCCAGGGGGTTATGCTTTCTTT.

This chain links TRBV5-4 with TRBJ2-5; the D gene is possibly TRBD1 (6 bases). CDR3 length: 15 residues. Between the trimmed V and J ends, which lost 0 bases and 6 bases, there was a span of 15 bases. Germline loops: CDR1 SGHNT, CDR2 YYREEE (reference sequence). In DNA form, the CDR3 reads TGTGCCAGCAGCTTGGGTCACAGGGAGTCTCAGACCCAGTACTTC. Protein product: CASSLGHRESQTQYF. Supplemented by reference TRBV5-4 and TRBJ2-5, the full variable domain reads ETGVTQSPTHLIKTRGQQVTLRCSSQSGHNTVSWYQQALGQGPQFIFQYYREEENGRGNFPPRFSGLQFPNYSSELNVNALELDDSALYLCASSLGHRESQTQYFGPGTRLLVL.

V usage is TRBV7-8 and J usage is TRBJ2-1; D is undetermined. The germline V and J ends were trimmed by 7 bases and 5 bases, with 9 bases remaining between them. CDR3 size: 12 residues. Germline lookup yields CDR1 SGHVS and CDR2 FQNEAQ. The CDR3 sequence is CASTNYHNEQFF. CDR3 DNA sequence: TGTGCCAGCACTAATTACCACAATGAGCAGTTCTTC. Based on the CDR3 plus reference TRBV7-8 and TRBJ2-1, the full variable domain is GAGVSQSPRYKVAKRGQDVALRCDPISGHVSLFWYQQALGQGPEFLTYFQNEAQLDKSGLPSDRFFAERPEGSVSTLKIQRTQQEDSAVYLCASTNYHNEQFFGPGTRLTVL.

The genes are TRBV6-5 and TRBJ1-2; unclear D gene. Between the trimmed V and J ends, which lost 5 bases and 4 bases, there was a span of 17 bases. The CDR3 runs 15 residues. CDR1 and CDR2 (germline): MNHEY, SVGAGI. The CDR3 DNA follows: TGTGCCAGCAGTCAATGGAATGGGCAGAGCTATGGCTACACCTTC. It encodes CASSQWNGQSYGYTF.

The chain employs TRBV27 and TRBJ1-5; D ambiguous. The V end lost 3 bases, the J end lost 4 bases, and 10 bases lay between the germline ends. The CDR3 runs 14 residues. Germline V lookup: CDR1 MNHEY, CDR2 SMNVEV (reference sequence). In DNA, the CDR3 is TGTGCCAGCAGTTTTGTGCTCGGTAATCAGCCCCAGCATTTT. This sequence encodes CASSFVLGNQPQHF.

The chain has TRBV5-8 and TRBJ1-1; TRBD1 matches 7 bases. Germline CDR1 and CDR2: SGHTS and YDEGEE. CDR3 size: 16 residues. J lost 0 bases, V lost 1 base, and 6 bases had no gene match. The DNA of the CDR3 is TGTGCCAGCAGCTTGCACAGGGGCGGGGTGAACACTGAAGCTTTCTTT. It specifies CASSLHRGGVNTEAFF.

The chain has TRBV6-5 and TRBJ2-1; no reliable D call. V was trimmed by 0 bases and J by 3 bases, leaving 6 bases between them. Germline loops: CDR1 MNHEY, CDR2 SVGAGI. The CDR3 covers 14 residues. CDR3 coding DNA: TGTGCCAGCAGTTACTCAAACAGCTACAATGAGCAGTTCTTC. Translating it yields CASSYSNSYNEQFF.

The gene calls are TRBV13 and TRBJ1-6; the D gene is possibly TRBD1 (6 bases). The V and J ends lost 5 bases and 5 bases respectively, with 16 bases between them. Germline CDR1 PRHDT, CDR2 FYEKMQ (reference sequence). This CDR3 comprises 16 residues. CDR3 bases: TGTGCCAGCAGCCCCCGTGGGGGGGGCGATAATTCACCCCTCCACTTT. Its translation is CASSPRGGGDNSPLHF.

The chain employs TRBV10-2 and TRBJ2-3; tentatively, D is TRBD2 (5 bases). Deletions cut 0 bases from V and 3 bases from J, with 7 bases between. Germline V gene lookup returns CDR1 WSHSY and CDR2 SAAADI. CDR3 size: 14 residues. The CDR3 here is CASSESTGTDTQYF. CDR3 DNA sequence: TGCGCCAGCAGTGAGTCGACGGGAACAGATACGCAGTATTTT.

This clone has just a few counts. This rearrangement joins TRBV7-2 to TRBJ1-1, with 7 bases that match TRBD1. CDR3 length equals 13 residues. Germline V gene data show CDR1 as SGHTA and CDR2 as FQGNSA. After removal of 5 bases from V and 6 bases from J, the junction contained 6 bases not matched to a gene. CDR3 amino acids: CASSQGGAAEAFF. The CDR3 DNA is TGTGCCAGCAGCCAAGGGGGCGCCGCTGAAGCTTTCTTT.